What follows are 20 T cell receptor beta chains derived from one specimen sequenced in a study of T cell responses to AZD1222 COVID-19 vaccine. Profiling relied on immunoSEQ multiplex PCR, and the TCRdb table lists in-frame clones only, not all of them. Seen here are approximately 100,000 clones, about 92% observed once, and the top ten hold 5% to 6.5%. The material was peripheral blood, obtained on day 0 of AZD1222 vaccination. These receptors came from an adult in good health.

This chain joins TRBV4-1 and TRBJ2-2; 10 bases map to TRBD2. Trimming took 0 bases from V and 6 from J; bases not matched to a gene: 16. The CDR3 is 20 amino acids. Germline V gives CDR1 MGHRA, CDR2 YSYEKL. CDR3 protein: CASSQDPASGSWFSAGELFF. The CDR3 DNA reads as TGCGCCAGCAGCCAAGATCCAGCTAGCGGGAGTTGGTTCTCAGCCGGGGAGCTGTTTTTT.

V gene TRBV7-7 combines with J gene TRBJ2-7, with 11 bases lining up with TRBD2. Trimming took 5 bases from V and 1 from J; bases not matched to a gene: 4. The length of the CDR3 is 15 residues. CDR1 SSHAT and CDR2 FNYEAQ come from the germline V gene (reference sequence). This chain's CDR3 is CASSPGLAGSYEQYF. The CDR3 nucleotides are TGTGCCAGCAGCCCCGGACTAGCGGGTTCCTACGAGCAGTACTTC.

This CDR3 reads CASSSQRLAGIGELFF. CDR3 in DNA: TGTGCCAGCAGTTCCCAAAGACTAGCGGGAATCGGGGAGCTGTTTTTT. V and J are TRBV28 and TRBJ2-2; 11 bases match TRBD2. Germline CDR1 MDHEN, CDR2 SYDVKM. V was pared by 4 bases and J by 7 bases, with 8 bases of the junction left unmatched. There are 16 residues in the CDR3.

The chain is built from TRBV4-3 and TRBJ2-5; D assignment may be TRBD1 or TRBD2 (5 bases each). The germline gives CDR1 LGHNA, CDR2 YSLEER. The ends were cut back, 1 base at V and 5 bases at J, with 11 bases in the middle. There are 14 residues in the CDR3. The CDR3: CASSQVGVLETQYF. The CDR3, as DNA: TGCGCCAGCAGCCAAGTGGGGGTGCTGGAGACCCAGTACTTC.

The chain links TRBV4-1 to TRBJ1-5; D gene ambiguous. CDR1 and CDR2 from the germline V gene are MGHRA and YSYEKL. Trimming cost V 3 bases and J 2 bases, with 8 bases left between them. This CDR3 is 14 amino acids long. The CDR3 region has the DNA TGCGCCAGCAGCCACAGTGGGGGCAATCAGCCCCAGCATTTT. It yields the protein CASSHSGGNQPQHF.

The V gene is TRBV4-2, the J gene TRBJ2-6; D gene uncertain. V was cut by 0 bases and J by 3 bases, with 6 bases left in between. In germline, CDR1 is LGHNA, CDR2 YNFKEQ. The CDR3 has 15 amino acids. CDR3 residues: CASSQDFGGANVLTF. CDR3 DNA: TGTGCCAGCAGCCAAGATTTCGGTGGGGCCAACGTCCTGACTTTC.

The chain carries TRBV3-1 (or the pseudogene TRBV3-2) and TRBJ1-5, with D perhaps matching TRBD1 (6 bases). Trimming removed 5 bases from V and 7 bases from J, with 12 bases in between. The CDR3 is 13 amino acids. The V gene's germline CDR1 is LGHDT and CDR2 YNNKEL (reference sequence). This CDR3 is CASSTRGTQPQHF. In nucleotides, the CDR3 is TGTGCCAGCAGCACTAGGGGGACCCAGCCCCAGCATTTT.

The chain recombines TRBV6-5 with TRBJ2-1; D might be TRBD1 or TRBD2, each matching 5 bases. The V end was cut by 0 bases, the J end by 8 bases, with 17 bases between. The CDR3 totals 16 residues. Germline assignment: CDR1 MNHEY and CDR2 SVGAGI. CDR3 loop: CASSYSGTPRMDEQFF. In DNA form, the CDR3 reads TGTGCCAGCAGTTACTCAGGGACCCCACGGATGGATGAGCAGTTCTTC.

The CDR3 region is CASSLQAGELFF. The CDR3 DNA is TGTGCCAGCAGTTTACAGGCCGGGGAGCTGTTTTTT. This chain links TRBV12-3 or TRBV12-4 with TRBJ2-2; unclear D gene. The CDR3 contains 12 residues. V was shortened by 2 bases and J by 6 bases, with 4 bases between the two germline ends.

The gene calls are TRBV5-4 and TRBJ2-5; 7 bases match TRBD2. The germline gives CDR1 SGHNT, CDR2 YYREEE (reference sequence). The length of the CDR3 is 14 residues. The V segment lost 4 bases and the J segment 1 base; nucleotides outside the gene matches: 4. As DNA, the CDR3 is TGTGCCAGCAGCCCGCGGGAGCTCCAAGAGACCCAGTACTTC. It translates to CASSPRELQETQYF.

The chain uses TRBV12-3 or TRBV12-4 and TRBJ2-1, with D tentatively TRBD1 (5 bases). The germline V and J ends were trimmed by 4 bases and 7 bases, with 5 bases remaining between them. CDR3 size: 11 residues. The chain's CDR3 is CASSSGNEQFF. CDR3 coding DNA: TGTGCCAGCAGTTCAGGGAATGAGCAGTTCTTC.

The rearrangement joins TRBV14 to TRBJ2-7, with a possible D match to TRBD2 (9 bases). CDR1 SGHDN and CDR2 FVKESK come from the germline V gene. Trimming removed 4 bases at V and 4 bases at J, with 29 bases between. The CDR3 sequence is 19 residues long. The DNA of the CDR3 is TGTGCCAGCAGCCCCAGACAGGGGAAAATAGCGGGAGCCATATACGAGCAGTACTTC. Translating it yields CASSPRQGKIAGAIYEQYF.

The chain combines TRBV29-1 with TRBJ2-1; D is tentatively TRBD1 or TRBD2 (5 bases each). This CDR3 comprises 14 residues. V lost 7 bases to trimming and J lost 9 bases, with 22 bases between them. Germline V lookup: CDR1 SQVTM, CDR2 ANQGSEA. CDR3 residues: CSGDQGQDLAEQFF. As DNA, the CDR3 is TGCAGCGGTGACCAGGGCCAGGACTTGGCTGAGCAGTTCTTC.

V usage is TRBV6-2 or TRBV6-3 and J usage is TRBJ1-1, with a weak D call TRBD1 (6 bases). V lost 7 bases and J lost 4, with 16 bases in between. Germline CDR1 MNHEY, CDR2 SVGEGT. The CDR3 length is 14 residues. In nucleotides, the CDR3 is TGTGCCAGCACCCCCCGGGGGGGCGCCACTGAAGCTTTCTTT. This gives the protein CASTPRGGATEAFF.

This chain connects TRBV19 to TRBJ1-1; 10 nucleotides match TRBD1. V lost 0 bases, J lost 3 bases, and 4 bases stayed unmatched. The CDR3 runs 16 residues. CDR1 is LNHDA, CDR2 SQIVND, per germline (reference sequence). CDR3 protein: CASSIDRGTGDTEAFF. For the CDR3, the DNA is TGTGCCAGTAGTATAGATAGGGGGACAGGGGACACTGAAGCTTTCTTT. The variable domain in full, with the rest retrieved from reference TRBV19 and TRBJ1-1, is DGGITQSPKYLFRKEGQNVTLSCEQNLNHDAMYWYRQDPGQGLRLIYYSQIVNDFQKGDIAEGYSVSREKKESFPLTVTSAQKNPTAFYLCASSIDRGTGDTEAFFGQGTRLTVV.

J is TRBJ2-2 and V is TRBV5-8; D is unclear. The CDR3 loop spans 15 amino acids. CDR1 is SGHTS, CDR2 YDEGEE, per germline. V lost 0 bases to trimming and J lost 1 base, with 7 bases between them. CDR3 amino acids: CASSLAWMNTGELFF. The CDR3, as DNA: TGTGCCAGCAGCTTGGCATGGATGAACACCGGGGAGCTGTTTTTT.

This rearrangement joins TRBV7-3 to TRBJ2-1, with unresolved D. In germline, CDR1 is SGHTA, CDR2 FQGTGA. This CDR3 has 13 residues. V gave up 2 bases and J gave up 7 bases, with 9 bases separating them. The CDR3 loop is CASSLGLFNEQFF. The CDR3 coding sequence is TGTGCCAGCAGCTTAGGGCTGTTTAATGAGCAGTTCTTC.

The chain has TRBV6-2 or TRBV6-3 and TRBJ2-1, with 8 positions matching TRBD2. This CDR3 is 18 amino acids long. CDR1 MNHEY and CDR2 SVGEGT come from the germline V gene. With 2 bases clipped from V and 11 bases from J, the junction kept 20 bases outside the gene matches. DNA of the CDR3: TGTGCCAGCAGTTACGGCCCTGGGGCCTATTTGCGGGAGGACCAGCAGTTCTTC. Its translation is CASSYGPGAYLREDQQFF.

The rearrangement uses TRBV6-5 and TRBJ2-3; D ambiguous. The CDR3 contains 11 residues. V lost 6 bases to trimming and J lost 5 bases, with 6 bases between them. In germline, CDR1 is MNHEY, CDR2 SVGAGI. CDR3 sequence reads: CASRLLDTQYF. CDR3 coding DNA: TGTGCCAGCAGGCTTTTAGATACGCAGTATTTT.

The chain combines TRBV7-9 with TRBJ2-1; 8 bases are shared with TRBD2. The germline CDR1 and CDR2 sequences are SEHNR and FQNEAQ (reference sequence). V dropped 5 bases and J dropped 8; count of bases not matched to a gene: 8. The CDR3 has 14 residues. This CDR3 is CASSIRTSIHEQFF. As DNA, the CDR3 is TGTGCCAGCAGCATTAGGACTAGCATACATGAGCAGTTCTTC.